This section outlines one T cell receptor beta chain sequence together with its context. V was pared by 10 bases and J by 4 bases, with 16 bases between. The CDR3 is made up of 13 amino acids. Germline V gene lookup returns CDR1 ENHRY and CDR2 SYGVKD. The data derive from a study of shared clonotypes between healthy human individuals. Assay used: immunoSEQ multiplex PCR; TCRdb lists only in-frame clones, some missing. The data show about 560,000 clones, around three quarters seen once. Material for sequencing was PBMCs. This clonotype was sampled from a woman aged 40-49 years in good health. Some clones in this sample may be carry-over from other donors' samples. The genes are TRBV10-3 and TRBJ1-2; maybe TRBD1 (6 bases). CDR3 protein: CATSGGLIYGYTF. The CDR3 nucleotides are TGTGCCACCTCCGGGGGCTTGATCTATGGCTACACCTTC.